This T cell receptor beta chain is from a study of vaccination effects on CD4 cells after COVID-19. Study-wide context: Following the second dose by a median of 72 days, the post-vaccine samples were obtained.

The germline V gene has CDR1 MNHEY and CDR2 SVGAGI. The CDR3 contains 13 residues. Unmatched junction bases numbered 6, after V lost 6 bases and J lost 6 bases. TCRdb keeps only in-frame clones here, not all; method: immunoSEQ multiplex PCR. The sample records about 24,000 clones, roughly two thirds being singletons. On this clone itself: Its target is unknown.

ViraFEST expansion of antigen-specific CD4+ T cells with viral peptide pools preceded sequencing. Subsequent to a culture period of about nine days, CD4+ T cells were isolated. The cohort was immunized with two doses of either the BNT162b2 or mRNA-1273 vaccine. Wells each received approximately 2 million PBMC, cultured with around 9.3 IU/ml IL-2 and 8.5 to 10 ug/ml peptides. The source material was CD4+ T cells from PBMCs cultured with SARS-CoV-2 spike peptides, sampled after COVID-19 vaccination. The source is a human donor who received a COVID-19 vaccine. V is TRBV6-5 and J is TRBJ1-1; 8 bases match TRBD1. The CDR3 DNA reads as TGTGCCAGCAGCCGCGACAGGGGCGCTGAAGCTTTCTTT. As protein: CASSRDRGAEAFF.